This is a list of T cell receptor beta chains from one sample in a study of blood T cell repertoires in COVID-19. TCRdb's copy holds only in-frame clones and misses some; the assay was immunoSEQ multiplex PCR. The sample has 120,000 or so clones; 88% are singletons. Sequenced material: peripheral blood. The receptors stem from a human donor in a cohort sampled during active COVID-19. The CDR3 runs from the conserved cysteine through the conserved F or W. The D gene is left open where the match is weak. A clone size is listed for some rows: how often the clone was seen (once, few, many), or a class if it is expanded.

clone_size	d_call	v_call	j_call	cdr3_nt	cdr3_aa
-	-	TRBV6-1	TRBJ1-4	TGTGCCAGCAGTGAAGCGCGGATGACTAATGAAAAACTGTTTTTT	CASSEARMTNEKLFF
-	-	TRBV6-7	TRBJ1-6	TGTGCCAGCAGTTCCTACAGGGATAATTCACCCCTCCACTTT	CASSSYRDNSPLHF
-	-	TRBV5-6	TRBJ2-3	TGTGCCAGCAGCTTGTATAGCGTCGCAGATACGCAGTATTTT	CASSLYSVADTQYF
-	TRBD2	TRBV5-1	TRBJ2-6	TGCGCCAGCGAGGGAGGGACCCTGACGCCTCTCTCTGGGGCCAACGTCCTGACTTTC	CASEGGTLTPLSGANVLTF
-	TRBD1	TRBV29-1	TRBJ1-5	TGCAGCGTGAGACAGGGATTGAATCAGCCCCAGCATTTT	CSVRQGLNQPQHF
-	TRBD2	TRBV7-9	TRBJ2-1	TGTGCCAGCAGCTTAATCGGACTAGCGGGAGGTAATGAGCAGTTCTTC	CASSLIGLAGGNEQFF
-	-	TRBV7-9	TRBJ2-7	TGTGCCAGCAGCACAGCAAAACACTACGAGCAGTACTTC	CASSTAKHYEQYF
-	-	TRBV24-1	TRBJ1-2	TGTGCCACCAGTGATCAGGACTCCCAGTATGGCTACACCTTC	CATSDQDSQYGYTF
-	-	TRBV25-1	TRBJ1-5	TGTGCCAGCAGTTTGACAGATAGCAATCAGCCCCAGCATTTT	CASSLTDSNQPQHF
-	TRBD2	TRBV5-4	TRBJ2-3	TGTGCCAGCAGCTTGTCAAGCGGGGTGGGTGATACGCAGTATTTT	CASSLSSGVGDTQYF
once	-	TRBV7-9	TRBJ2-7	TGTGCCGCATTGGGCCGCGAGGGCGAGCAGTACTTC	CAALGREGEQYF
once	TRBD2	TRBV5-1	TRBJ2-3	TGCGCCAGCAGCTCCACTAGCGGGTTCATCACAGATACGCAGTATTTT	CASSSTSGFITDTQYF
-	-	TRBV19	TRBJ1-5	TGTGCCAGTAGTATTCTCGGCCAGGAAGGCAATCAGCCCCAGCATTTT	CASSILGQEGNQPQHF
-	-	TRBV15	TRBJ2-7	TGTGCCACCAGCCCCCGGGGAGCTGTGGGGGAGCAGTACTTC	CATSPRGAVGEQYF
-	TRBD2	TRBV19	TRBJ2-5	TGTGCCAGTAGTATGACGGGGGGGCAAGAGACCCAGTACTTC	CASSMTGGQETQYF
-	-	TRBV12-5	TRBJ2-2	TGTGCTAGTGGTCTTCAGGGCCCCGGGGAGCTGTTTTTT	CASGLQGPGELFF
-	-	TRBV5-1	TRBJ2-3	TGCGCCAGCAGCTTGGCGGGCCAGGGCTCAGATACGCAGTATTTT	CASSLAGQGSDTQYF
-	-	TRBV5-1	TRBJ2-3	TGCGCCAGCAGCTTAGCGGCTAGCACAGATACGCAGTATTTT	CASSLAASTDTQYF
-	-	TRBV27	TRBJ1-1	TGTGCCAGCAGTTTCGGGGGATTCACTGAAGCTTTCTTT	CASSFGGFTEAFF
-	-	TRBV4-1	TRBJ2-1	TGCGCCAGCAGCCTAGGGGGGGGGTCCTACAATGAGCAGTTCTTC	CASSLGGGSYNEQFF
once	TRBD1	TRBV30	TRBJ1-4	TGTGCCTGGAGTGTATCACAGGGGGTGTCGGAAAAACTGTTTTTT	CAWSVSQGVSEKLFF
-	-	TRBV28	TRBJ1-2	TGTGCCAGCAGTTACCATGTGAGTTATGGCTACACCTTC	CASSYHVSYGYTF
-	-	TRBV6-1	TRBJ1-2	TGTGCCAGCAGTGAACTGCCTCCGGGACACAGTAACTATGGCTACACCTTC	CASSELPPGHSNYGYTF
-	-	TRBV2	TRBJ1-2	TGTGCCAGCACAGGGTGGGGCTACACCTTC	CASTGWGYTF
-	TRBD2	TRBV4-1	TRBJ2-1	TGCGCCAGCAGCCAAAGGACTAGCGGGAGGGGGTACAATGAGCAGTTCTTC	CASSQRTSGRGYNEQFF
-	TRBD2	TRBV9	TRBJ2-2	TGTGCCAGCAGCGTCACTAGCGGGTACCCCACCGGGGAGCTGTTTTTT	CASSVTSGYPTGELFF
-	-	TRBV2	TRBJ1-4	TGTGCCAGCAGTGCATACTCAACTAATGAAAAACTGTTTTTT	CASSAYSTNEKLFF
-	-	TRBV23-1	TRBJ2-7	TGCGCCAGCAGTCAATCCTTCCCAGGGAAGCAGTACTTC	CASSQSFPGKQYF
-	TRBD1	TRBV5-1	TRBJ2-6	TGCGCCAGCAGCTTGGCCGGAGAGCGACAGGGTCGCACCTCAACTGGGGCCAACGTCCTGACTTTC	CASSLAGERQGRTSTGANVLTF
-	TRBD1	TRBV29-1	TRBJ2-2	TGCAGCGTTCACAGGGGAACCGGGGAGCTGTTTTTT	CSVHRGTGELFF
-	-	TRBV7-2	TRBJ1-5	TGTGCCAGCAGCTTAGCGTTAAATAGCAATCAGCCCCAGCATTTT	CASSLALNSNQPQHF
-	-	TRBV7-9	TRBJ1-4	TGTGCCAGCAGCTTCGTTCGCCAGGGAACTAATGAAAAACTGTTTTTT	CASSFVRQGTNEKLFF
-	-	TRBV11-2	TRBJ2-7	TGTGCCAGCAGCTTTTATACAGGGTACCACGAGCAGTACTTC	CASSFYTGYHEQYF